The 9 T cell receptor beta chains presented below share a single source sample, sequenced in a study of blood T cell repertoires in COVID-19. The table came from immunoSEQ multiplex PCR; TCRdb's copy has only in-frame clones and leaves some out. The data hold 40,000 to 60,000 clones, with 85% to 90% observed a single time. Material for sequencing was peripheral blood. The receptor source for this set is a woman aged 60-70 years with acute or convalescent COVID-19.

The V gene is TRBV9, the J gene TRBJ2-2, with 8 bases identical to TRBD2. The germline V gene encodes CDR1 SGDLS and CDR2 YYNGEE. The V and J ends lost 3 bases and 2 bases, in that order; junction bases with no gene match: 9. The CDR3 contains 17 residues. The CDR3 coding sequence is TGTGCCAGCAGCGCCGAAATTAGCGGGATTAACACCGGGGAGCTGTTTTTT. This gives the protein CASSAEISGINTGELFF.

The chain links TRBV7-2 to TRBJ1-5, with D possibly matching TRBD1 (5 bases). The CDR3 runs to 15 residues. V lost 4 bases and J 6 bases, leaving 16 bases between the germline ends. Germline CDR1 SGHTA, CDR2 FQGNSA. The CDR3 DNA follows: TGTGCCAGCAGCTCATCAGGGTACGTAGGTCAGCCCCAGCATTTT. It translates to CASSSSGYVGQPQHF. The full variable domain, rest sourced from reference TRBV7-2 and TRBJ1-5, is GAGVSQSPSNKVTEKGKDVELRCDPISGHTALYWYRQSLGQGLEFLIYFQGNSAPDKSGLPSDRFSAERTGGSVSTLTIQRTQQEDSAVYLCASSSSGYVGQPQHFGDGTRLSIL.

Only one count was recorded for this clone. The DNA for the CDR3 is TGTGCCAGCAGCCTACTCCAAGAGACCCAGTACTTC. It codes for CASSLLQETQYF. The rearrangement uses TRBV5-4 and TRBJ2-5; D uncertain. Germline V gives CDR1 SGHNT, CDR2 YYREEE (reference sequence). There are 12 residues in the CDR3. Trimming left V 4 bases short and J 1 base short, with 5 bases between. Full variable domain (outside the CDR3, taken from reference TRBV5-4 and TRBJ2-5): ETGVTQSPTHLIKTRGQQVTLRCSSQSGHNTVSWYQQALGQGPQFIFQYYREEENGRGNFPPRFSGLQFPNYSSELNVNALELDDSALYLCASSLLQETQYFGPGTRLLVL.

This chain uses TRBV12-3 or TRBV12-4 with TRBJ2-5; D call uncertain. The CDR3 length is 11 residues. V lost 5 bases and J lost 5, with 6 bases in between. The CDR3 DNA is TGTGCCAGCAGTCCGGAGGAGACCCAGTACTTC. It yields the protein CASSPEETQYF.

For the CDR3, the DNA is TGTGCCAGCAATCGACAGCCCTATGGCTACACCTTC. Its translation: CASNRQPYGYTF. J is TRBJ1-2 and V is TRBV6-5; TRBD1 might be the D (5 bases). Germline CDR1 and CDR2: MNHEY and SVGAGI. Trimming took 7 bases from V and 4 from J, leaving 10 bases between them. This CDR3 region has 12 residues.

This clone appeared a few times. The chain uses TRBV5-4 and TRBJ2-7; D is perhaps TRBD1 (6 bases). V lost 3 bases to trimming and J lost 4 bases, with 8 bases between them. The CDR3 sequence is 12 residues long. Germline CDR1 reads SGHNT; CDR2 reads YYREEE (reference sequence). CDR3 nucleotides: TGTGCCAGCAGCTGGGGACAATACGAGCAGTACTTC. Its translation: CASSWGQYEQYF.

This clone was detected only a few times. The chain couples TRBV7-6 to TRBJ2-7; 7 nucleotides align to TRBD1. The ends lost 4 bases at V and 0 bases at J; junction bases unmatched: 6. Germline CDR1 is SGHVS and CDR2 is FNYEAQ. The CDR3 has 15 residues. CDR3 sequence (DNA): TGTGCCAGCAGCTCATTGCAGGGGGTCTCCTACGAGCAGTACTTC. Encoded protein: CASSSLQGVSYEQYF. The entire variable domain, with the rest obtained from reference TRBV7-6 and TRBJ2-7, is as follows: GAGVSQSPRYKVTKRGQDVALRCDPISGHVSLYWYRQALGQGPEFLTYFNYEAQQDKSGLPNDRFSAERPEGSISTLTIQRTEQRDSAMYRCASSSLQGVSYEQYFGPGTRLTVT.

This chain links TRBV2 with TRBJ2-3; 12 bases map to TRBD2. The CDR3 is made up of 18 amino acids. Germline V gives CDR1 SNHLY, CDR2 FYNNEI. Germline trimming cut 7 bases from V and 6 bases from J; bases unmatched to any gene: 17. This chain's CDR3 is CASIRLAGAEGGQDTQYF. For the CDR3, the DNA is TGTGCCAGCATCCGACTAGCGGGGGCCGAGGGAGGCCAGGATACGCAGTATTTT.

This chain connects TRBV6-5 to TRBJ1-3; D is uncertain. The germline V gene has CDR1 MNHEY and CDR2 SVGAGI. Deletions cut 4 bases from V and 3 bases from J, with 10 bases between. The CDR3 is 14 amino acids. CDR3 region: CASSSTVVGNTIYF. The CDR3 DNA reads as TGTGCCAGCAGTTCAACAGTTGTTGGAAACACCATATATTTT.